This T cell receptor beta chain appears in the sequencing data of a study of vaccination and CD4 T cells after COVID-19 (dated by TCRdb to the early 2020s). With respect to the entire study: The convalescent cohort comprised six males and four females, including two Hispanic individuals, seven Caucasians, two Asians and one multiracial person. Post-COVID blood samples from convalescent patients were collected a median of about 100 days after diagnosis, with a range of 35 to 161 days. The cultures were stimulated with overlapping spike peptide pools from SARS-CoV-2 and from the common cold coronaviruses HCoV-NL63, HCoV-OC43 and HCoV-229E. Post-vaccine blood samples were obtained a median of roughly 75 days after the second vaccine dose, with a range of about 14 to 250 days. Control cultures received a CEFX viral epitope pool as the positive control, an HIV-1 Nef peptide pool as the negative control, or no peptide. In around 9 COVID-19 convalescent patients and a handful of infection-naive healthy vaccine recipients, researchers compared the spike-specific CD4+ TCR repertoire from before mRNA vaccination with the repertoire from after. Participants received two doses of either the Pfizer-BioNTech BNT162b2 vaccine (n=8) or the Moderna mRNA-1273 vaccine (n=2). Memory CD4+ T cell crossreactivity between SARS-CoV-2 and common cold coronavirus spike proteins was assessed at the TCR clonotype level in an earlier paper using these donors. Findings and caveats that apply to the study as a whole: Only a relatively small number of convalescent patients were included in the study, and early timepoints following natural infection were not analyzed. Among convalescent patients, a median around 86% of the SARS-CoV-2-reactive clones seen after vaccination appeared only after vaccination, which suggests priming specific to the vaccine. An increase in the median number of SARS-CoV-2-reactive clonotypes from approximately 20 after infection to roughly 39 after vaccination was observed, but the change was not found to be significant. In convalescent patients, nearly all vaccine-specific clones (304 of 307) were found to be mono-reactive for SARS-CoV-2 spike rather than cross-reactive with common cold coronaviruses.

Interpreted using the paper, the treatment or condition label stands for: approximately 9-day PBMC culture with coronavirus spike peptide pools or control peptides (ViraFEST assay). CD4+ T cells from unexposed donors were collected before the COVID-19 pandemic (2011-2018). The ViraFEST assay, used in the study, expanded antigen-specific T cells with peptide pools and then identified the expanded clonotypes through TCR sequencing. PBMCs were cultured at about 2 million per well in IMDM supplemented with approximately 4.7% human AB serum and about 10 IU/ml IL-2, with 9.5 to 10 ug/ml peptide pools added. On days 3 and 7, half of the culture medium was replaced with fresh IL-2-containing medium. After about 11 days of culture, CD4+ T cells were isolated by negative selection using the EasySep CD4+ T cell isolation kit. Unexposed donor CD4+ T cells were tested for reactivity to SARS-CoV-2 S and N and four common cold coronavirus spike pools, as cell number allowed. PBMCs were separated from whole blood using Ficoll-Paque Plus gradient centrifugation and then either used fresh or cryopreserved at -140C. Triplicate wells were generally used for each culture condition. The leukapheresis product for the unexposed donors was obtained through commercial purchase.

Germline trimming amounts to 5 bases on V and 1 base on J, with 5 as the count of junction bases outside the gene matches. CDR1 and CDR2, per the germline V gene, are MNHNS and SASEGT. The CDR3 holds 15 amino acids from the cysteine to the phenylalanine. The only DNA kept is the CDR3, 45 bases in frame from the first base. Comments on this clonotype: Its target antigen remains unknown. No base quality information exists; no much larger clone differs at one position.

The library was built by means of PCR. DNA from cultured CD4+ T cells underwent TCR sequencing with the Oncomine TCR Beta short-read assay at the Johns Hopkins FTIC core. Genomic DNA was extracted from the cultured CD4+ T cells with the QIAamp micro DNA kit. Oncomine TCR Beta libraries made from cultured CD4+ T cells were pooled using unique dual indexes and sequenced on an Illumina iSeq 100. For the original study's pipeline: Non-productive sequences were removed, and CDR3s that did not start with C, did not end with F or W, or were shorter than 7 amino acids were discarded. The MANAFEST web application was used to identify antigen-specific clonotypes by comparing peptide-stimulated wells against reference wells and other culture wells. An FDR below 0.05, an odds ratio above 5, and a productive frequency above 0.1% in at least two of three replicate wells were required for clones to be considered positive. Cross-reactive clonotypes were defined as significantly expanded in both SARS-CoV-2 spike wells and at least one common cold coronavirus spike condition. Similarity between CDR3 sequences was evaluated in R version 3.6.1 using Levenshtein distances (stringdist) and unrooted phylogenetic trees (ape). TCRdb reworked the public reads: Q25 trimming with fastp, MiXCR clone assembly, productive beta chains retained. Merged by CDR3 protein, the rows form single entries marked with the most common genes and DNA. In this record, the V and J calls reflect TCRdb's handling and not the investigators' own analysis. The sample table lists thousands of distinct CDR3 sequences, over 55% of them with a count of one. Around 33% of the sample lies in the top ten.

The receptor chain draws on TRBV6-1 and TRBJ1-1; 9 nucleotides in the junction match TRBD1. The clonotype comes from a human donor in good health. The source material was CD4+ T cells from blood, cultured in vitro. The sequenced DNA is TGTGCCAGCAGTAGAGTACAGGGGGCGAACACTGAAGCTTTCTTT. This sequence encodes CASSRVQGANTEAFF.